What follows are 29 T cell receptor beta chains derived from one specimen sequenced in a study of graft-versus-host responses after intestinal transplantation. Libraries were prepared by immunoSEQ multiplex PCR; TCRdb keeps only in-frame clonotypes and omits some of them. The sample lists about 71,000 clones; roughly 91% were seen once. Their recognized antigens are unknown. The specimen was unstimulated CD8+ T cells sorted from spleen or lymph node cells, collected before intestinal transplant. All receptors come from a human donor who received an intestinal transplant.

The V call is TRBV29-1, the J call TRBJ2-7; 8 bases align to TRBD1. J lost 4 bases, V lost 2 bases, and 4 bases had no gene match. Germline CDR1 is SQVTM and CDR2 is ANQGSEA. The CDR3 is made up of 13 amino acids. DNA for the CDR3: TGCAGCGTTGAACAGGGGGCTTCGTACGAGCAGTACTTC. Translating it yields CSVEQGASYEQYF.

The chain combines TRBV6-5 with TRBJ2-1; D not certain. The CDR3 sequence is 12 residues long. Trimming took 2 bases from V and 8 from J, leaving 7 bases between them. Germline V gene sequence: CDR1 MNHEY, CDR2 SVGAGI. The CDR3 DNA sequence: TGTGCCAGCAGTTACGGGCGCGATGAGCAGTTCTTC. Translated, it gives CASSYGRDEQFF.

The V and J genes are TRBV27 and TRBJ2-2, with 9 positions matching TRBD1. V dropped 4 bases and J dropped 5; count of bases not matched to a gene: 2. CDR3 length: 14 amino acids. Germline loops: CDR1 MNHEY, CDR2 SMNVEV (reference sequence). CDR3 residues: CASSSGQGTGELFF. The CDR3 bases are TGTGCCAGCAGTTCGGGACAGGGAACCGGGGAGCTGTTTTTT.

CDR3 sequence (DNA): TGTGCCAGCAGCACCCGGACAGGGGGTAACACCATATATTTT. Amino acid sequence: CASSTRTGGNTIYF. The V and J genes are TRBV11-2 and TRBJ1-3; 10 bases line up with TRBD1. V dropped 5 bases and J dropped 7; count of bases not matched to a gene: 5. The CDR3 length is 14 residues. CDR1 is SGHAT and CDR2 is FQNNGV in the germline V gene.

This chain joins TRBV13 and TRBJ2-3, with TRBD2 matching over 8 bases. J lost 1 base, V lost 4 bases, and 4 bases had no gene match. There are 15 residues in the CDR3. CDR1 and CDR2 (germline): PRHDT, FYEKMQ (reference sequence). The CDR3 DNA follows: TGTGCCAGCAGCTCGGGGGGGAGCGGCACAGATACGCAGTATTTT. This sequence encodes CASSSGGSGTDTQYF.

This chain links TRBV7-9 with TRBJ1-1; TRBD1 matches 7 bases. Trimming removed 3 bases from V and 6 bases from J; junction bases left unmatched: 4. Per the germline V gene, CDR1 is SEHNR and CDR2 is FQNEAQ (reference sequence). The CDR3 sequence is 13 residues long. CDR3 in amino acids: CASSLGQGAEAFF. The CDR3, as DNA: TGTGCCAGCAGCTTGGGCCAGGGGGCTGAAGCTTTCTTT.

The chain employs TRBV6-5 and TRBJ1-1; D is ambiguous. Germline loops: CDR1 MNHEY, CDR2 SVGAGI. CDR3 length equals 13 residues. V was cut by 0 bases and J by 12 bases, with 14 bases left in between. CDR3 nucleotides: TGTGCCAGCAGTTACTCCCAAGATACGGACTCTTTCTTT. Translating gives CASSYSQDTDSFF.

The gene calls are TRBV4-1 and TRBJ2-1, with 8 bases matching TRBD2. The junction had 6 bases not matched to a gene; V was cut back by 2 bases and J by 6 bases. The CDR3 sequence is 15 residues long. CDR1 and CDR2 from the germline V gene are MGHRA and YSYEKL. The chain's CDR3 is CASSQTVSGANEQFF. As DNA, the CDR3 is TGCGCCAGCAGCCAAACGGTTAGCGGGGCCAATGAGCAGTTCTTC.

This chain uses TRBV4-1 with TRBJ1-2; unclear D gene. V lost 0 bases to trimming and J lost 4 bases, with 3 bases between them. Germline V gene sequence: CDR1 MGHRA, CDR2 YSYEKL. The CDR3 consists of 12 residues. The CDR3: CASSQDSYGYTF. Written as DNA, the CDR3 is TGCGCCAGCAGCCAAGACAGCTATGGCTACACCTTC.

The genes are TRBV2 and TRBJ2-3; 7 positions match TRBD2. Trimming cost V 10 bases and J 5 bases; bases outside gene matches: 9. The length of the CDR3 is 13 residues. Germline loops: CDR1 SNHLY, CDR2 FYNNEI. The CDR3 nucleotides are TGTGCCACACTAGCGAGATTAGGAGATACGCAGTATTTT. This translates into CATLARLGDTQYF. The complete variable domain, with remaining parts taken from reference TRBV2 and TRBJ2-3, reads EPEVTQTPSHQVTQMGQEVILRCVPISNHLYFYWYRQILGQKVEFLVSFYNNEISEKSEIFDDQFSVERPDGSNFTLKIRSTKLEDSAMYFCATLARLGDTQYFGPGTRLTVL.

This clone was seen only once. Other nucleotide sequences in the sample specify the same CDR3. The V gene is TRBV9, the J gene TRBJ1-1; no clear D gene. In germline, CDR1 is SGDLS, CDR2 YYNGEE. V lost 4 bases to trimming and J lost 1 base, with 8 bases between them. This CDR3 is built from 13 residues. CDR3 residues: CASSPTGNTEAFF. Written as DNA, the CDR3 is TGTGCCAGCAGCCCTACGGGGAACACTGAAGCTTTCTTT.

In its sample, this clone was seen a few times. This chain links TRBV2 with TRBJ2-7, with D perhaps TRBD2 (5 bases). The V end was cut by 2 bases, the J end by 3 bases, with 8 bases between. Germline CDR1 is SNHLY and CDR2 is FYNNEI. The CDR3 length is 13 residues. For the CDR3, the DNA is TGTGCCAGCAGTGAACAGAGGGACTACGAGCAGTACTTC. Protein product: CASSEQRDYEQYF.

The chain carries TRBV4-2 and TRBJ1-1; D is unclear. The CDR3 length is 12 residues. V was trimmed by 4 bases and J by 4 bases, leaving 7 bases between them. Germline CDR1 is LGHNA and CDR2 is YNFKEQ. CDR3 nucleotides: TGTGCCAGCAGCCCCTTCGGCACTGAAGCTTTCTTT. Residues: CASSPFGTEAFF.

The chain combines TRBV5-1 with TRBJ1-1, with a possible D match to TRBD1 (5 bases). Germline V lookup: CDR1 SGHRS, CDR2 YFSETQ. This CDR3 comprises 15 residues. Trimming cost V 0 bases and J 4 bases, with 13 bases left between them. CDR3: CASSLVGASGTEAFF. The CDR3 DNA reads TGCGCCAGCAGCTTGGTTGGGGCCTCCGGCACTGAAGCTTTCTTT.

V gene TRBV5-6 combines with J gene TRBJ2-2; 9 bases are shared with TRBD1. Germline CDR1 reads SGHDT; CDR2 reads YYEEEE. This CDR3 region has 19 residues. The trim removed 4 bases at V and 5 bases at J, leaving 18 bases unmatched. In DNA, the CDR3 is TGTGCCAGCAGCCCCGAGGACAGGGGAGGTGAAGGGACGACCGGGGAGCTGTTTTTT. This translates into CASSPEDRGGEGTTGELFF. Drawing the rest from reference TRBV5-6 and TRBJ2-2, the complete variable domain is DAGVTQSPTHLIKTRGQQVTLRCSPKSGHDTVSWYQQALGQGPQFIFQYYEEEERQRGNFPDRFSGHQFPNYSSELNVNALLLGDSALYLCASSPEDRGGEGTTGELFFGEGSRLTVL.

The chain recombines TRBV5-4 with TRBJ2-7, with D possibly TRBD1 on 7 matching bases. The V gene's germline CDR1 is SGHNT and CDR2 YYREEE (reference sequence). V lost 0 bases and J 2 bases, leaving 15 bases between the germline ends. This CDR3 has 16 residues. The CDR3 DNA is TGTGCCAGCAGCTTGGAGGGGGGACAGCGAACCTACGAGCAGTACTTC. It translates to CASSLEGGQRTYEQYF. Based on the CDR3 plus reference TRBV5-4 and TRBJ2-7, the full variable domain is ETGVTQSPTHLIKTRGQQVTLRCSSQSGHNTVSWYQQALGQGPQFIFQYYREEENGRGNFPPRFSGLQFPNYSSELNVNALELDDSALYLCASSLEGGQRTYEQYFGPGTRLTVT.

CDR3 nucleotides: TGTGCCAGTAGTAAGCAAGGACAGATCAATCAGCCCCAGCATTTT. Translating it yields CASSKQGQINQPQHF. The chain is built from TRBV19 and TRBJ1-5, with D tentatively TRBD1 (6 bases). This CDR3 is 15 amino acids long. The germline V gene encodes CDR1 LNHDA and CDR2 SQIVND (reference sequence). V gave up 4 bases and J gave up 3 bases, with 13 bases separating them.

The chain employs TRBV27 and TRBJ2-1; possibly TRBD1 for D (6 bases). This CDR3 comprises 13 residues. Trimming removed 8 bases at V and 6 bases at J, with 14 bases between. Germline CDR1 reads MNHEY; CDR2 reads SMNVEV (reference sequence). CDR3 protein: CASEGEQGNEQFF. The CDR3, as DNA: TGTGCCAGCGAGGGGGAGCAGGGCAATGAGCAGTTCTTC.

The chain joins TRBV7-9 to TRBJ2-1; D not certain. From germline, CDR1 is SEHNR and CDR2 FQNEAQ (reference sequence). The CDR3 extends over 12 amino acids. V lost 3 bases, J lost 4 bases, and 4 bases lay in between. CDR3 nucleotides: TGTGCCAGCAGCTTTAATTACAATGAGCAGTTCTTC. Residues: CASSFNYNEQFF.

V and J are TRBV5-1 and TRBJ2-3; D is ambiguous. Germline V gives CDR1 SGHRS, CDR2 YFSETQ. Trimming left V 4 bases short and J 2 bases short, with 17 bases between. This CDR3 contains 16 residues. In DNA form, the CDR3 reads TGCGCCAGCAGCCCGGCGGAACTCGGATACACAGATACGCAGTATTTT. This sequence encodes CASSPAELGYTDTQYF.

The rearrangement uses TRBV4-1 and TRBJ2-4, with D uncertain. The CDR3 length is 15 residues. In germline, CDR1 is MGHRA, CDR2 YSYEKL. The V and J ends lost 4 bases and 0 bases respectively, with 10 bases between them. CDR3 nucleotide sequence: TGCGCCAGCAGCCCGACAACCCTAGCCAAAAACATTCAGTACTTC. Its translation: CASSPTTLAKNIQYF.

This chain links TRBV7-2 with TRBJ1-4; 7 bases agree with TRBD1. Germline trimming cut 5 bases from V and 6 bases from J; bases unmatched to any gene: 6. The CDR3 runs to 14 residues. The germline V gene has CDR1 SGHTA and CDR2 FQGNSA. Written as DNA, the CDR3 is TGTGCCAGCAGCACGGGGACAGCTTATGAAAAACTGTTTTTT. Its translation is CASSTGTAYEKLFF.

The CDR3 bases are TGCGCCAGCAGCTGGGGGGGACAGGGGGCCTACGAGCAGTACTTC. The encoded protein is CASSWGGQGAYEQYF. The V gene is TRBV5-1, the J gene TRBJ2-7, with TRBD1 identical over 11 bases. The germline CDR1 and CDR2 sequences are SGHRS and YFSETQ. The CDR3 is 15 amino acids. J lost 2 bases, V lost 3 bases, and 4 bases had no gene match.

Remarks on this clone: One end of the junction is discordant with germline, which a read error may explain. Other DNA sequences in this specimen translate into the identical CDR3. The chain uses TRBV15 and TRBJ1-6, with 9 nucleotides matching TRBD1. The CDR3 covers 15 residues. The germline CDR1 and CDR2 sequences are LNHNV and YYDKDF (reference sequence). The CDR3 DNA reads TGCGCCACCAGCAGGCTGACAGGGGGGGATTCACCCCTCCACTTT. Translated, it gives CATSRLTGGDSPLHF.

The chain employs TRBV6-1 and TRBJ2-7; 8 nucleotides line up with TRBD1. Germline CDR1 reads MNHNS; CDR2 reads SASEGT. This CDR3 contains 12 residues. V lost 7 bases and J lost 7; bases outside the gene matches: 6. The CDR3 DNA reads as TGTGCCAGCACGACAGGGGTGCGGGAGCAGTACTTC. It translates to CASTTGVREQYF.

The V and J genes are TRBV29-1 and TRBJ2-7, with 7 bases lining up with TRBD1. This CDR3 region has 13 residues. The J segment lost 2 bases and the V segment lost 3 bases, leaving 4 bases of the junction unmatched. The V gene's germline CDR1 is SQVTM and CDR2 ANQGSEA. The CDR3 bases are TGCAGCGTTGAGGGTCAGGGGGCCTACGAGCAGTACTTC. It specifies CSVEGQGAYEQYF.

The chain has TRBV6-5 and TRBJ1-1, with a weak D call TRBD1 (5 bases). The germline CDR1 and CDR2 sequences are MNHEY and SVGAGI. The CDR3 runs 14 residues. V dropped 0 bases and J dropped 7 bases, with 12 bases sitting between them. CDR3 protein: CASSYSDTLIEAFF. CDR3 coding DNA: TGTGCCAGCAGTTACTCGGACACATTAATTGAAGCTTTCTTT.

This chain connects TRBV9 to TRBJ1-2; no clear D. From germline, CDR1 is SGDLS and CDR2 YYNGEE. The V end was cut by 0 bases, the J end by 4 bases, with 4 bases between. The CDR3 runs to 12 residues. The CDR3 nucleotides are TGTGCCAGCAGCGTAGGCAGCTATGGCTACACCTTC. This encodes CASSVGSYGYTF.

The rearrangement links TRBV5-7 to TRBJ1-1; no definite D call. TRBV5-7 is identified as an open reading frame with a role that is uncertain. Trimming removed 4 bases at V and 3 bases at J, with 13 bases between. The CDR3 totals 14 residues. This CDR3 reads CASSLNGGYTEAFF. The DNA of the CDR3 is TGTGCCAGCAGCCTCAATGGAGGGTACACTGAAGCTTTCTTT.